This T cell receptor beta chain was observed in a study of T cells in women clearing cervical HPV infection. Study overall: Controls were women whose single incident HPV16 infection cleared within 12 months without precancer or cancer. Case blood was drawn a median about 150 days after lesion detection.

Study-wide points: Cases and controls were distinguished at AUC roughly 0.83 by richness and V genes.

Remarks on this clone: Its antigen remains unidentified. The read halts 3 residues ahead of the CDR3 end, with the missing end drawn from the germline J gene.

TCR beta CDR3 amplified by multiplex PCR from roughly 1,100 ng genomic DNA. Some clones are missing from TCRdb's copy, which holds only in-frame ones; the method was immunoSEQ multiplex PCR. The listing contains about 33,000 clones. The CDR3 covers 13 residues. Trimming shortened V by 0 bases and J by 5 bases, and 7 bases separated the two germline ends. Germline assignment: CDR1 SEHNR and CDR2 FQNEAQ (reference sequence). Sequences were obtained from blood buffy coat. The receptor was isolated from a woman aged 18 to 75 with a cervical HPV16 infection that either progressed to CIN3+ or cleared (not recorded which). This chain links TRBV7-9 with TRBJ2-5, with D uncertain. CDR3 sequence: CASSLATLETQYF. The CDR3 bases that were read are TGTGCCAGCAGCTTAGCGACATTGGAGACC.